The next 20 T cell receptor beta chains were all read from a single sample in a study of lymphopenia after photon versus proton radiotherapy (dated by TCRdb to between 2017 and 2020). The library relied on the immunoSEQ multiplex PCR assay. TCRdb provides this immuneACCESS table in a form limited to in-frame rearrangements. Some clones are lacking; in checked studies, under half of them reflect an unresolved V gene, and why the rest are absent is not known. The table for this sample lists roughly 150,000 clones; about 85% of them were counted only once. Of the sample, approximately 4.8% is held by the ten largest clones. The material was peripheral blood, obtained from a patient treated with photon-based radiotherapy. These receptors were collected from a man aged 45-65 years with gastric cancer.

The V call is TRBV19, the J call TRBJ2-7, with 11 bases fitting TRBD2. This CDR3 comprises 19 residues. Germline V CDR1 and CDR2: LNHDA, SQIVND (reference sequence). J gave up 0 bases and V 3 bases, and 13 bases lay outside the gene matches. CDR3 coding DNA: TGTGCCAGTAGTATGCCGCGGGGCTCCACTAGCGGGAGCTCCTACGAGCAGTACTTC. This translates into CASSMPRGSTSGSSYEQYF. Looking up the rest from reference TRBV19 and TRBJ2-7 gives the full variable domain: DGGITQSPKYLFRKEGQNVTLSCEQNLNHDAMYWYRQDPGQGLRLIYYSQIVNDFQKGDIAEGYSVSREKKESFPLTVTSAQKNPTAFYLCASSMPRGSTSGSSYEQYFGPGTRLTVT.

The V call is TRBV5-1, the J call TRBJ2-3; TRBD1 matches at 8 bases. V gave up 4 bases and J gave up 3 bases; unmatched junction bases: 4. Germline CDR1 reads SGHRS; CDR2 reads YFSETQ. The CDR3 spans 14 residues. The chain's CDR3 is CASSLDRATDTQYF. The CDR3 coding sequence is TGCGCCAGCAGCCTGGACAGGGCGACAGATACGCAGTATTTT.

Here the CDR3 DNA reads TGTGCCAGCAGCGTAGACCCGGGGTACGAGCAGTACTTC. The encoded protein is CASSVDPGYEQYF. This chain connects TRBV9 to TRBJ2-7, with D perhaps TRBD2 (5 bases). The CDR3 spans 13 residues. The V gene's germline CDR1 is SGDLS and CDR2 YYNGEE. V gave up 0 bases and J gave up 4 bases, with 8 bases separating them.

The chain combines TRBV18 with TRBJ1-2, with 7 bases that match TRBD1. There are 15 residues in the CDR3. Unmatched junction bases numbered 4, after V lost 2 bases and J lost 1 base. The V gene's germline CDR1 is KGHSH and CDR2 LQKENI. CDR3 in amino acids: CASSPTGVINYGYTF. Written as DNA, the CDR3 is TGTGCCAGCTCACCAACAGGGGTCATTAACTATGGCTACACCTTC.

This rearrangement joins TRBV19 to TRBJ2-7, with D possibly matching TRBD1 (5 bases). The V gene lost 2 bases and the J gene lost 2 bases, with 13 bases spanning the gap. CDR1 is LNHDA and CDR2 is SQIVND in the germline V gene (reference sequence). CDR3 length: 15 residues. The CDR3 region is CASSITRERTYEQYF. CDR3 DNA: TGTGCCAGTAGTATAACCAGGGAAAGAACCTACGAGCAGTACTTC.

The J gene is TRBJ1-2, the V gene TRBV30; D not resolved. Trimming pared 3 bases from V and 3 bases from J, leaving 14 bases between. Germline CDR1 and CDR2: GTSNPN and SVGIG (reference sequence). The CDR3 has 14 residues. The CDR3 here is CAWSETPGDYGYTF. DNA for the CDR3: TGTGCCTGGAGCGAAACCCCTGGCGACTATGGCTACACCTTC. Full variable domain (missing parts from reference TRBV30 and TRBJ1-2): SQTIHQWPATLVQPVGSPLSLECTVEGTSNPNLYWYRQAAGRGLQLLFYSVGIGQISSEVPQNLSASRPQDRQFILSSKKLLLSDSGFYLCAWSETPGDYGYTFGSGTRLTVV.

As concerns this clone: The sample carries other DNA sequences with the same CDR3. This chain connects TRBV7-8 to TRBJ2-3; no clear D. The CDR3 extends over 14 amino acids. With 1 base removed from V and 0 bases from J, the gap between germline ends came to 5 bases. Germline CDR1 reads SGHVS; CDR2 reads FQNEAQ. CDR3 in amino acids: CASSLGPSTDTQYF. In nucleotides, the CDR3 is TGTGCCAGCAGCTTAGGGCCTAGCACAGATACGCAGTATTTT.

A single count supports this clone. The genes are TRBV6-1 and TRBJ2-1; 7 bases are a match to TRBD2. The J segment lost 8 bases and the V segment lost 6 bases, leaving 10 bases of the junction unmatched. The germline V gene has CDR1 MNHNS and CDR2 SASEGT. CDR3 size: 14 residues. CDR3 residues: CASRREGASYEQFF. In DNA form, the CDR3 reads TGTGCCAGCAGGAGGGAGGGAGCTTCGTATGAGCAGTTCTTC.

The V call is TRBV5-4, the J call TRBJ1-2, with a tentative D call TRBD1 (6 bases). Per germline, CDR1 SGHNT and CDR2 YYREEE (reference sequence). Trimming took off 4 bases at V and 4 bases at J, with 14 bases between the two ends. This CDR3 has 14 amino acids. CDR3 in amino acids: CASSQSTGSYGYTF. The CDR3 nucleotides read TGTGCCAGCAGCCAATCTACAGGGTCCTATGGCTACACCTTC.

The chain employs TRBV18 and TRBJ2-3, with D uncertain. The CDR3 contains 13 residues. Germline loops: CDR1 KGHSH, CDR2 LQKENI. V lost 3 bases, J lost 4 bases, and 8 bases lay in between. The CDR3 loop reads CASSPSAPDTQYF. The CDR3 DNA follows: TGTGCCAGCTCACCTTCGGCCCCAGATACGCAGTATTTT. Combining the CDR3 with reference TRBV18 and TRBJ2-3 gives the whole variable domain NAGVMQNPRHLVRRRGQEARLRCSPMKGHSHVYWYRQLPEEGLKFMVYLQKENIIDESGMPKERFSAEFPKEGPSILRIQQVVRGDSAAYFCASSPSAPDTQYFGPGTRLTVL.

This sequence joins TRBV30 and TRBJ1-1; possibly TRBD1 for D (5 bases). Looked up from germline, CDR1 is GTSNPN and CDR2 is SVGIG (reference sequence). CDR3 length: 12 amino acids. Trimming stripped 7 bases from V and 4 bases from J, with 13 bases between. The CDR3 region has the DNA TGTGCCTCCGAAATTGGGGGCACTGAAGCTTTCTTT. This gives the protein CASEIGGTEAFF. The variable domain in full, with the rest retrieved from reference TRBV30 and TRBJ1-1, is SQTIHQWPATLVQPVGSPLSLECTVEGTSNPNLYWYRQAAGRGLQLLFYSVGIGQISSEVPQNLSASRPQDRQFILSSKKLLLSDSGFYLCASEIGGTEAFFGQGTRLTVV.

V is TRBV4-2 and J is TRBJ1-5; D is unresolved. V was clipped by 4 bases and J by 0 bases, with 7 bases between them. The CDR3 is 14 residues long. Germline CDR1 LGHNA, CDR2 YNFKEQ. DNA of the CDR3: TGTGCCAGCAGCCTCGAAGATAGCAATCAGCCCCAGCATTTT. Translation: CASSLEDSNQPQHF.

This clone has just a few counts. CDR3: CASRGTSGRTGTQYF. Written as DNA, the CDR3 is TGTGCCAGCAGGGGGACTAGCGGGAGAACGGGTACGCAGTATTTT. The chain is built from TRBV2 and TRBJ2-3; the match to TRBD2 covers 14 bases. Per the germline V gene, CDR1 is SNHLY and CDR2 is FYNNEI. The J segment lost 8 bases and the V segment lost 6 bases, leaving 7 bases of the junction unmatched. The CDR3 consists of 15 residues.

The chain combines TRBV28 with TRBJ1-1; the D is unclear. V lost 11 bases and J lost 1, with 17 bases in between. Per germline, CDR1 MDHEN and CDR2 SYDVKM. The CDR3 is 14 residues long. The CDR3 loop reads CASAGWGENTEAFF. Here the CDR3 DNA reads TGTGCCTCAGCCGGCTGGGGTGAGAACACTGAAGCTTTCTTT. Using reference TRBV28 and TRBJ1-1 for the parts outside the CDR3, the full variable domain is DVKVTQSSRYLVKRTGEKVFLECVQDMDHENMFWYRQDPGLGLRLIYFSYDVKMKEKGDIPEGYSVSREKKERFSLILESASTNQTSMYLCASAGWGENTEAFFGQGTRLTVV.

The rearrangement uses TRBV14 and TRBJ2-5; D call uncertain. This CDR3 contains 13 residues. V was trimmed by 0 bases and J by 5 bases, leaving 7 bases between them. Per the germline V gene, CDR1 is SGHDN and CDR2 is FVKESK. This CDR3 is CASSQDPEETQYF. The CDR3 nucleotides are TGTGCCAGCAGCCAAGATCCCGAGGAGACCCAGTACTTC.

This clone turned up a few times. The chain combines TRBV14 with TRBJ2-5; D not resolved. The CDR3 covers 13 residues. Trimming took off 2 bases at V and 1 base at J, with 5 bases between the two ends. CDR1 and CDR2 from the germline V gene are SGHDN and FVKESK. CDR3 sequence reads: CASSQLVQETQYF. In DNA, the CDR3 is TGTGCCAGCAGCCAACTAGTCCAAGAGACCCAGTACTTC.

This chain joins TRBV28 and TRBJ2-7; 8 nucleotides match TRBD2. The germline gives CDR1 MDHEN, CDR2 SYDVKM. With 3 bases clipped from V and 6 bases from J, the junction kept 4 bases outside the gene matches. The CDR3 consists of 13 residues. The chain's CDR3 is CASSFSGIVEQYF. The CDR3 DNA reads TGTGCCAGCAGTTTTAGCGGGATTGTCGAGCAGTACTTC. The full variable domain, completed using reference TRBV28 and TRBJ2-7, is DVKVTQSSRYLVKRTGEKVFLECVQDMDHENMFWYRQDPGLGLRLIYFSYDVKMKEKGDIPEGYSVSREKKERFSLILESASTNQTSMYLCASSFSGIVEQYFGPGTRLTVT.

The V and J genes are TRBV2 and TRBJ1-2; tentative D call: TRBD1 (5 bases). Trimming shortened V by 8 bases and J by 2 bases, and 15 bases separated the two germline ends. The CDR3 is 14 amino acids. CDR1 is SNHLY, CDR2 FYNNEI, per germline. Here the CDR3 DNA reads TGTGCCAGCGAGACGCAGGGAGGGAACTATGGCTACACCTTC. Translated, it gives CASETQGGNYGYTF.

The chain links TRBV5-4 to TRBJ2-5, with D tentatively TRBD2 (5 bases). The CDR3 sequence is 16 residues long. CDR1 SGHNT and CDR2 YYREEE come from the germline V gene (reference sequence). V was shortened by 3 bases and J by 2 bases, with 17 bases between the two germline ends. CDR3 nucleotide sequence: TGTGCCAGCAGCTCGGACCTCACCCGGGGACAAGAGACCCAGTACTTC. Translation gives CASSSDLTRGQETQYF. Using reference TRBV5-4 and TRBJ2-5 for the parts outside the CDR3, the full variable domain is ETGVTQSPTHLIKTRGQQVTLRCSSQSGHNTVSWYQQALGQGPQFIFQYYREEENGRGNFPPRFSGLQFPNYSSELNVNALELDDSALYLCASSSDLTRGQETQYFGPGTRLLVL.

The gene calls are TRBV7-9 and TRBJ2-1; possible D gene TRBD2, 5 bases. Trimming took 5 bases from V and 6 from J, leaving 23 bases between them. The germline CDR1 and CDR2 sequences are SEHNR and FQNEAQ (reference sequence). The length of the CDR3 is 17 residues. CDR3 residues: CASSLQPFLEAGNEQFF. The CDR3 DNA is TGTGCCAGCAGCCTCCAACCTTTCCTGGAGGCTGGCAATGAGCAGTTCTTC.